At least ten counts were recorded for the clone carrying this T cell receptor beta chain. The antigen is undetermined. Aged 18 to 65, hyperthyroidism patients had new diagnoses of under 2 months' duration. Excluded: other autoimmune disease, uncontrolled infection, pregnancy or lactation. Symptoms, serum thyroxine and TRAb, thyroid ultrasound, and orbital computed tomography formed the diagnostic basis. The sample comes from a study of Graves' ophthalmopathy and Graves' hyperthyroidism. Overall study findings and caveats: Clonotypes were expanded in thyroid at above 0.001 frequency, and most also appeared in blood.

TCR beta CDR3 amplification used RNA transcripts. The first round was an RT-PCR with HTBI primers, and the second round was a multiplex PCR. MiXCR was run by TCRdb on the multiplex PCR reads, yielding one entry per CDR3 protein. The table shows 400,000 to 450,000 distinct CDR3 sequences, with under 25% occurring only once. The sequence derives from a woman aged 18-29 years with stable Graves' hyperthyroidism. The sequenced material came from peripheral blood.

The CDR3 sequence: CASSSEVEQYF. In nucleotides, the CDR3 is TGCGCCAGCAGCTCCGAGGTCGAGCAGTACTTC. The rearrangement uses TRBV5-1 and TRBJ2-7; D is unresolved. The germline gives CDR1 SGHRS, CDR2 YFSETQ. Trimming left V 3 bases short and J 6 bases short, with 7 bases between. CDR3 length: 11 amino acids.